The rows below give T cell receptor beta chains drawn from one sample of a study of cytomegalovirus exposure and HLA in healthy donors. This table comes from immunoSEQ multiplex PCR, and its TCRdb copy is limited to in-frame clones, with some not included. This repertoire shows more than 85,000 clones, 65% to 90% found once; its top ten account for 6.9%. The sample comprised PBMCs. Receptors originate from a man aged 25-45 years in good health and CMV-seropositive. CDR3s include the opening cysteine and the closing phenylalanine or tryptophan. The order of the fields is V gene, D gene, J gene, clone size, CDR3 DNA, CDR3 protein. The D gene is left open where the match is weak. Clone size is shown for a subset of rows, as once, few, many or a class of expanded clone.

V gene: TRBV30; D gene: -; J gene: TRBJ2-7; clone size: -; CDR3 DNA: TGTGCCTGGAGTGTACTGTCAGGATACGAGCAGTACTTC; CDR3 protein: CAWSVLSGYEQYF
V gene: TRBV11-3; D gene: -; J gene: TRBJ2-1; clone size: -; CDR3 DNA: TGTGCCAGCAGCCCTAACGCCTACAATGAGCAGTTCTTC; CDR3 protein: CASSPNAYNEQFF
V gene: TRBV5-1; D gene: TRBD1; J gene: TRBJ1-6; clone size: once; CDR3 DNA: TGCGCCAGCAGCTTGAGCGTTATGGGACAGGGTTTAACTCCCCTCCACTTT; CDR3 protein: CASSLSVMGQGLTPLHF
V gene: TRBV5-1; D gene: -; J gene: TRBJ1-5; clone size: -; CDR3 DNA: TGCGCCAGCAGCCCAACAGGTGGTGGCAATCAGCCCCAGCATTTT; CDR3 protein: CASSPTGGGNQPQHF
V gene: TRBV4-2; D gene: -; J gene: TRBJ1-5; clone size: -; CDR3 DNA: TGTGCCAGCAGCCAGGACGGATTTGGGGGGGGTCAGCCCCAGCATTTT; CDR3 protein: CASSQDGFGGGQPQHF
V gene: TRBV10-1; D gene: -; J gene: TRBJ2-7; clone size: -; CDR3 DNA: TGCGCCAGCAGTCTTCAGACGCCCGGGGACGAGCAGTACTTC; CDR3 protein: CASSLQTPGDEQYF
V gene: TRBV2; D gene: TRBD1; J gene: TRBJ1-3; clone size: -; CDR3 DNA: TGTGCCAGCAGGGACAGGGGAAACACCATATATTTT; CDR3 protein: CASRDRGNTIYF
V gene: TRBV5-4; D gene: -; J gene: TRBJ2-5; clone size: -; CDR3 DNA: TGTGCCAGCAGGTCCCAATTGGCCCCGGAGGAGACCCAGTACTTC; CDR3 protein: CASRSQLAPEETQYF
V gene: TRBV7-9; D gene: TRBD1; J gene: TRBJ2-7; clone size: -; CDR3 DNA: TGTGCCAGCAGCCCCAGACAGGGGGCAAGAAACGAGCAGTACTTC; CDR3 protein: CASSPRQGARNEQYF
V gene: TRBV2; D gene: -; J gene: TRBJ2-7; clone size: -; CDR3 DNA: TGTGCCAGCAGTGCCTTAACAGGGCGCGAGCAGTACTTC; CDR3 protein: CASSALTGREQYF
V gene: TRBV6-5; D gene: -; J gene: TRBJ2-3; clone size: once; CDR3 DNA: TGTGCCAGCAGTTACTCGCCACTCCTTTGGTATTTT; CDR3 protein: CASSYSPLLWYF
V gene: TRBV5-1; D gene: TRBD2; J gene: TRBJ2-3; clone size: -; CDR3 DNA: TGCGCCAGCAGCCCCTCCGGAGGGACTAGCTTCAGCCCCAGCACAGATACGCAGTATTTT; CDR3 protein: CASSPSGGTSFSPSTDTQYF
V gene: TRBV28; D gene: -; J gene: TRBJ2-3; clone size: -; CDR3 DNA: TGTGCCAGCAGTCCCCCGGGGGTCTCCCGCACAGATACGCAGTATTTT; CDR3 protein: CASSPPGVSRTDTQYF
V gene: TRBV4-1; D gene: -; J gene: TRBJ1-5; clone size: -; CDR3 DNA: TGCGCCAGCAGCCAAGATAGTTTTCTGCCGAGGCCCCAGCATTTT; CDR3 protein: CASSQDSFLPRPQHF
V gene: TRBV7-8; D gene: -; J gene: TRBJ2-7; clone size: few; CDR3 DNA: TGTGCCAGCAGCTTCAGGGCCTACGAGCAGTACTTC; CDR3 protein: CASSFRAYEQYF
V gene: TRBV6-5; D gene: -; J gene: TRBJ1-4; clone size: -; CDR3 DNA: TGTGCCAGCAGCATACTAGGGCAGAATGAAAAACTGTTTTTT; CDR3 protein: CASSILGQNEKLFF
V gene: TRBV5-4; D gene: TRBD1; J gene: TRBJ2-7; clone size: -; CDR3 DNA: TGTGCCAGCAGCACCGGGACAGGGGGCCGGAACGAGCAGTACTTC; CDR3 protein: CASSTGTGGRNEQYF
V gene: TRBV15; D gene: TRBD2; J gene: TRBJ2-7; clone size: -; CDR3 DNA: TGTGCCACCAGCCCCGGGACTAGCGGGCGGGCCACCTACGAGCAGTACTTC; CDR3 protein: CATSPGTSGRATYEQYF
V gene: TRBV11-3; D gene: -; J gene: TRBJ1-1; clone size: -; CDR3 DNA: TGTGCCAGCAGCTCCCGGGGGGACACTGAAGCTTTCTTT; CDR3 protein: CASSSRGDTEAFF
V gene: TRBV19; D gene: -; J gene: TRBJ1-5; clone size: -; CDR3 DNA: TGTGCCAGTAGTATAAGAGAAAGCAATCAGCCCCAGCATTTT; CDR3 protein: CASSIRESNQPQHF